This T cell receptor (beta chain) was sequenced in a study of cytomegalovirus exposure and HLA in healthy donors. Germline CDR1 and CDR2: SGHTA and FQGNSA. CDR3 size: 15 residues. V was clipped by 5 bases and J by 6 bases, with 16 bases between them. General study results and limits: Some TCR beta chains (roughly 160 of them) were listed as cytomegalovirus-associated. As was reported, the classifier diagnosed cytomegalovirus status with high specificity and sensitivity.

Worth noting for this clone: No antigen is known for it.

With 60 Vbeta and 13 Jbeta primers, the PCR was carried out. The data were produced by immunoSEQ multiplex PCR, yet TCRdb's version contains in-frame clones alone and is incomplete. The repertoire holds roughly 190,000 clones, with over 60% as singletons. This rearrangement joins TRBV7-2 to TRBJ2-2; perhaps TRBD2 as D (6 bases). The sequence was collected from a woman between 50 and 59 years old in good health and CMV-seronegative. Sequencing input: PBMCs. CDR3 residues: CASSLLALGAGELFF. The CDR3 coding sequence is TGTGCCAGCAGCCTACTAGCCTTAGGGGCCGGGGAGCTGTTTTTT. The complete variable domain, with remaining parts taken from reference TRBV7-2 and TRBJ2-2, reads GAGVSQSPSNKVTEKGKDVELRCDPISGHTALYWYRQSLGQGLEFLIYFQGNSAPDKSGLPSDRFSAERTGGSVSTLTIQRTQQEDSAVYLCASSLLALGAGELFFGEGSRLTVL.